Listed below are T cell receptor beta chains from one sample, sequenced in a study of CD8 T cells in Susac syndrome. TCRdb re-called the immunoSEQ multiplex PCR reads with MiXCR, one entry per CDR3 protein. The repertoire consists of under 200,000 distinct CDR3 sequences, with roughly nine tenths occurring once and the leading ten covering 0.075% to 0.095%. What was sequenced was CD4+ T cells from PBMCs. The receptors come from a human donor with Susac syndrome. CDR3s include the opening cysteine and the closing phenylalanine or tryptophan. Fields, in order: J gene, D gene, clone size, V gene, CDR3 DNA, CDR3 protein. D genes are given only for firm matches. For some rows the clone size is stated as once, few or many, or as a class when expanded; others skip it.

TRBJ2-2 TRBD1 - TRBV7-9 TGTGCCAGCAGTTCACGGACAGGGGGCTCCGGGGAGCTGTTTTTT CASSSRTGGSGELFF
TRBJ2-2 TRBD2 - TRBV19 TGTGCCAGTGAGGGAGCTAGCGGCGCGAACACCGGGGAGCTGTTTTTT CASEGASGANTGELFF
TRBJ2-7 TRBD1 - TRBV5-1 TGCGCCAGCAGCCCCGGACAGGTAACCTACGAGCAGTACTTC CASSPGQVTYEQYF
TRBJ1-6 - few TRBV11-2 TGTGCCAGCAGCCTAAACAGGGAAAATTCACCCCTCCACTTT CASSLNRENSPLHF
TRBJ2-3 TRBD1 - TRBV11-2 TGTGCCAGCAGCCCCCGGACAGGCTTCCCAGATACGCAGTATTTT CASSPRTGFPDTQYF
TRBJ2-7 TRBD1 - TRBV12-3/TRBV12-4 TGTGCCAGCAGAGGGACAGGTGGACCTTCCTACGAGCAGTACTTC CASRGTGGPSYEQYF
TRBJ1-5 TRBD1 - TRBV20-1 TGCAGTGTTACAACAGGGGGCGGCAATCAGCCCCAGCATTTT CSVTTGGGNQPQHF
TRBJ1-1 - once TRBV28 TGTGCCAGCAGTTCGGGGCATGTTACTGAAGCTTTCTTT CASSSGHVTEAFF
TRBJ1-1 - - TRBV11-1 TGTGCCAGCAGCTTTCGGGAGGAGAACACTGAAGCTTTCTTT CASSFREENTEAFF
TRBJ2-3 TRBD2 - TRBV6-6 TGTGCCAACCGAGCGGGAGGGGCAGATACGCAGTATTTT CANRAGGADTQYF
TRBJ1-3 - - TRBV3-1 TGTGCCAGCAGCCAAGCTAGTGGGATCGGCTCTGGAAACACCATATATTTT CASSQASGIGSGNTIYF
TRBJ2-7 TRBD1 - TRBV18 TGTGCCAGCTCACCACCGGGACAGGGGTTAGGCGAGCAGTACTTC CASSPPGQGLGEQYF
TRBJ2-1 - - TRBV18 TGTGCCAGCTCACCTACAACGGACGGTTCTCTCGAGCAGTTCTTC CASSPTTDGSLEQFF
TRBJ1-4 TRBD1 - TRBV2 TGTGCCAGCAGTGAAGCAGACAGGGGTTGGGAAAAACTGTTTTTT CASSEADRGWEKLFF
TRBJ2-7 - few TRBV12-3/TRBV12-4 TGTGCCAGCAGGGGTTCCGAGCAGTACTTC CASRGSEQYF
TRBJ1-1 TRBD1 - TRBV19 TGTGCCAGTAGTTCTTCACAGGGGGCTCAAGCTTTCTTT CASSSSQGAQAFF
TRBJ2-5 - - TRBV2 TGTGCCACCCGGACAGACATAGGGGAGACCCAGTACTTC CATRTDIGETQYF
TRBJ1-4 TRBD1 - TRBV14 TGTGCCAGCAGCCAGCTAGGACAGGGCGGTGAAAAACTGTTTTTT CASSQLGQGGEKLFF
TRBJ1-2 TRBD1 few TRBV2 TGTGCCAGCAGTGAACAGGGGGGAGGCTACACCTTC CASSEQGGGYTF
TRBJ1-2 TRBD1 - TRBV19 TGTGCCAGCCATTACAGGGGAGCCAACTATGGCTACACCTTC CASHYRGANYGYTF
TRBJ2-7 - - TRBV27 TGTGCCAGCAGTTTTTCCCCCAAGGGGACCTCTGAGCAGTACTTC CASSFSPKGTSEQYF
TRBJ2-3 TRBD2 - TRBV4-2 TGTGCCAGCAGCCAAGTATCTAGCGGGAGCTCTGGCACAGATACGCAGTATTTT CASSQVSSGSSGTDTQYF
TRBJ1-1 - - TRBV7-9 TGTGCCAGCAGCTTAGTAGGGGCGAACACTGAAGCTTTCTTT CASSLVGANTEAFF
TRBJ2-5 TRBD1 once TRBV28 TGTGCCAGCAGTTCCCGGGACAGGCAAGAGACCCAGTACTTC CASSSRDRQETQYF
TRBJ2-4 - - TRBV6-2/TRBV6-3 TGTGCCAGCAGTTACCACTCATATCTAGCCAAAAACATTCAGTACTTC CASSYHSYLAKNIQYF
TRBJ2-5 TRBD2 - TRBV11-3 TGTGCCAGCAGCTTAGGGACTAGCGGGGGCCTGGAGACCCAGTACTTC CASSLGTSGGLETQYF
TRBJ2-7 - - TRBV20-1 TGCAGTGCTGGGACTACAGGGTATATGAAGCAGTACTTC CSAGTTGYMKQYF
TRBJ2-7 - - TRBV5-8 TGTGCCAGCAGCTTTCAGGCGGGTTCAACCTACGAGCAGTACTTC CASSFQAGSTYEQYF
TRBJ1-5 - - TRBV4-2 TGTGCCAGCAGCCAAGAAAGGTGGGCAGATCAGCCCCAGCATTTT CASSQERWADQPQHF
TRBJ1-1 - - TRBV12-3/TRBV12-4 TGTGCCAGCAGTTTTCTACCCAACACCAACACTGAAGCTTTCTTT CASSFLPNTNTEAFF
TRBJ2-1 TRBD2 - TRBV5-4 TGTGCCAGCGGCAGAGCGGGAGGGCCCTATGAGCAGTTCTTC CASGRAGGPYEQFF
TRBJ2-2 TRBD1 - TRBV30 TGTGCCTGGAGTGCCGACAGGGCCGGGGAGCTGTTTTTT CAWSADRAGELFF
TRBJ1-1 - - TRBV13 TGTGCCAGCAGCTTAGGACTGGGGTGGGCTTTCTTT CASSLGLGWAFF
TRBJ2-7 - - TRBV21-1 TGTGCCAGCAGCCTACAAGACAAAGATAAGTGGGAGTACTTC CASSLQDKDKWEYF
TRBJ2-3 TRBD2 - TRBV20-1 TGCAGTGCTAGAGCTAGCGGGAACTTAGGAAATACGCAGTATTTT CSARASGNLGNTQYF
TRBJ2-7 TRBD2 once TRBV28 TGTGCCACCCGACTAGCGGGTCCTATGTACGAGCAGTACTTC CATRLAGPMYEQYF
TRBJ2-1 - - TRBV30 TGTGCCTGGAGTGTATTTGAGGGAGCCTACAATGAGCAGTTCTTC CAWSVFEGAYNEQFF
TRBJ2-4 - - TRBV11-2 TGTGCCAGCAGCGACTCAGGGGCTGGGGACATTCAGTACTTC CASSDSGAGDIQYF
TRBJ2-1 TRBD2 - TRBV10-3 TGTGCCACCACGGGAGCGGGGGGCGCTTCCAGTGAGCAGTTCTTC CATTGAGGASSEQFF
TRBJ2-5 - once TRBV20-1 TGCAGTGCTAGAGATCGTAGGGGGGGGCAGCGAGAGACCCAGTACTTC CSARDRRGGQRETQYF
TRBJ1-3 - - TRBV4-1 TGCGCCAGCAGCCAAGGAACAGCACAGAACTCTGGAAACACCATATATTTT CASSQGTAQNSGNTIYF
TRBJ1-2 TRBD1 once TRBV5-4 TGTGCCAGCAGCTCAGCCGGGACAGGAGGCTATGGCTACACCTTC CASSSAGTGGYGYTF
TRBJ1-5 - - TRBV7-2 TGTGCCAGCAGCTTAGCGGCGTCAGGGCAACAGCCCCAGCATTTT CASSLAASGQQPQHF
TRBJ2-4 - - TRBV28 TGTGCCAGCAAGGAGGGGGACAAAAACATTCAGTACTTC CASKEGDKNIQYF
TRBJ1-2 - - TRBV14 TGTGCCAGCAGCCCACTTTCGGGGATCCATGGCTACACCTTC CASSPLSGIHGYTF
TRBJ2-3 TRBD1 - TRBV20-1 TGCAGTTCGAACAGGGGGCCAATCGCAGATACGCAGTATTTT CSSNRGPIADTQYF
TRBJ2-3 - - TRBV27 TGTGCCAGCAGTTTAATGGCGGCTAGCACAGATACGCAGTATTTT CASSLMAASTDTQYF
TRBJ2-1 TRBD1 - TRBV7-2 TGTGCCAGCAGCCCACAGGACAGGTGGGATGGCAATGAGCAGTTCTTC CASSPQDRWDGNEQFF
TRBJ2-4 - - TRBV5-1 TGCGCCAGCAGCTTGGCCTTCGTTGACATTCAGTACTTC CASSLAFVDIQYF
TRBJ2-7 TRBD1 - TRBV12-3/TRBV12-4 TGTGCCAGCAGTCCCGCCGGGACAGGGGCCTACGAGCAGTACTTC CASSPAGTGAYEQYF
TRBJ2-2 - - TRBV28 TGTGCCAGCGGGACTGGACAGCCCAACACCGGGGAGCTGTTTTTT CASGTGQPNTGELFF
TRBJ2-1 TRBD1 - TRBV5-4 TGTGCCAGCAGGTTCGGAGGGACAGGGGTTATCGATGAGCAGTTCTTC CASRFGGTGVIDEQFF
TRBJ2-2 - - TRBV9 TGTGCCAGCAGCGTATATGGGGAGCGGGCGCGTAGTGCCGGGGAGCTGTTTTTT CASSVYGERARSAGELFF
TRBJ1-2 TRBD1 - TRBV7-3 TGTGCCAGCAGCCCAGGGTCCGGACAGGGGAAGGATGGCTACACCTTC CASSPGSGQGKDGYTF